These T cell receptor beta chains were read from a single sample in a study of blood T cells in healthy people across ages. TCRdb re-called the 5' RACE reads through MiXCR, storing one row per CDR3 protein. Among fewer than 2,000,000 distinct CDR3 sequences listed, 39% were seen once. Sequencing was performed on blood. The receptors were sampled from a human donor in good health. Each CDR3 is given with its conserved first and last residue. D genes are given only for firm matches. Size is omitted from some rows. Given values are once, few, many or a class for expanded clones.

>TRBJ2-3|few|TRBV28|-
TGTGCCAGCGGTAGCGCACGAACCACAGATACGCAGTATTTT
CASGSARTTDTQYF
>TRBJ2-4|few|TRBV7-8|-
TGTGCCAGCAGCCGACCAGGACAGATTGGTAACATTCAGTACTTC
CASSRPGQIGNIQYF
>TRBJ2-3|few|TRBV11-2|TRBD2
TGTGCCAGCAGCTTAGCGGGGGGGCGAAGGACCACGCAGTATTTT
CASSLAGGRRTTQYF
>TRBJ1-4|few|TRBV29-1|-
TGCAGCGTTGTGGAGGATACAACTAATGAAAAACTGTTTTTT
CSVVEDTTNEKLFF
>TRBJ1-2|-|TRBV29-1|TRBD1
TGCGGCGTTCGGGACAGGGGGACCTATGGCTACACCTTC
CGVRDRGTYGYTF
>TRBJ1-1|-|TRBV11-1|TRBD1
TGTGCCAGCAGCTCCAGAATAACAGGGGTGGACACTGAAGCTTTCTTT
CASSSRITGVDTEAFF
>TRBJ2-7|-|TRBV12-3/TRBV12-4|-
TGTGCCAGCAGTTCTACAGGGCCCAAGCAGTACTTC
CASSSTGPKQYF
>TRBJ2-1|many|TRBV27|-
TGTGCCAGCAGTTCCCCGGGGCAGGTGGGAGGTGAGCAGTTCTTC
CASSSPGQVGGEQFF
>TRBJ2-5|-|TRBV4-1|-
TGCGCCAGCAGCCAAGATTATAATCGGGAGACCCAGTACTTC
CASSQDYNRETQYF
>TRBJ1-6|few|TRBV6-5|-
TGTGCCAGCAGTTACTCGGGGACTTCACCCCTCCACTTT
CASSYSGTSPLHF
>TRBJ1-2|-|TRBV19|TRBD1
TGTGCCAGCCACACCCTAGGGACAGGAGGTGGCTACACCTTC
CASHTLGTGGGYTF
>TRBJ2-4|few|TRBV12-3/TRBV12-4|TRBD1
TGTGCCAGCAGTCCCCCCCGGGACAGGGGAAACATTCAGTACTTC
CASSPPRDRGNIQYF
>TRBJ2-5|-|TRBV11-1|TRBD1
TGTGCCAGCAGCTCAAACAGGGGTGTAGAGACCCAGTACTTC
CASSSNRGVETQYF
>TRBJ2-3|-|TRBV15|-
TGTGCCACCAGCAGACAACGGGGAGGGGGTGCAGATACGCAGTATTTT
CATSRQRGGGADTQYF
>TRBJ1-2|few|TRBV28|-
TGTGCCAGCACTACCAGGGAAGACTACACCTTC
CASTTREDYTF
>TRBJ2-7|once|TRBV7-2|-
TGTGCCAGCAGCTCCCGAGATGGGGAGCAGTACTTC
CASSSRDGEQYF
>TRBJ2-1|few|TRBV15|-
TGTGCCACCAGCAGAGATTTGGGGAATTACAATGAGCAGTTCTTC
CATSRDLGNYNEQFF
>TRBJ1-2|-|TRBV28|-
TGTGCCAGCACCTTACAGGGCTGGGATGGCTACACCTTC
CASTLQGWDGYTF
>TRBJ1-2|few|TRBV7-3|-
TGTGCCAGCAGCCTTGGACCAAAGGAGGGCTACACCTTC
CASSLGPKEGYTF
>TRBJ1-1|few|TRBV6-6|-
TGTGCCAGCAGTTATGAGTCGTCGAGGAACACTGAAGCTTTCTTT
CASSYESSRNTEAFF
>TRBJ1-5|-|TRBV7-8|-
TGTGCCAGCAGCGTAGAAAATAGCAATCAGCCCCAGCATTTT
CASSVENSNQPQHF
>TRBJ1-1|-|TRBV5-1|TRBD1
TGCGCCAGCAGCTTGGAGCAGGGGGGATTCACTGAAGCTTTCTTT
CASSLEQGGFTEAFF
>TRBJ1-4|-|TRBV6-6|-
TGTGCCAGCAGTTATGGGGGGTTGGAAAAACTGTTTTTT
CASSYGGLEKLFF
>TRBJ2-7|-|TRBV6-4|-
TGTGCCAGCAGTGCCGGCAGGGTAAGCTCCTACGAGCAGTACTTC
CASSAGRVSSYEQYF